Below, 26 T cell receptor beta chains from the same sample are listed, as sequenced in a study of blood T cell repertoires in COVID-19. Here immunoSEQ multiplex PCR was the method, and the copy in TCRdb shows in-frame clones only, minus some. The sample includes 310,000 or so clones, roughly 87% of them seen just once. The sample taken for sequencing was peripheral blood. The source is a man in his thirties or forties with COVID-19, enrolled during active disease.

The chain employs TRBV5-6 and TRBJ2-7; no clear D. V was trimmed by 1 base and J by 1 base, leaving 12 bases between them. CDR1 is SGHDT and CDR2 is YYEEEE in the germline V gene. The CDR3 extends over 15 amino acids. In DNA form, the CDR3 reads TGTGCCAGCAGCTTGTGGGCAGTGCCGTCCTACGAGCAGTACTTC. This sequence encodes CASSLWAVPSYEQYF.

The chain couples TRBV21-1 to TRBJ1-1; the table's D call TRBD1 went unverified against the DNA. TRBV21-1 is a recognized pseudogene. This CDR3 region has 11 residues. The CDR3 region is CASLGQRTAFF. The CDR3 DNA reads TGTGCCAGCCTGGGACAGCGGACAGCTTTCTTT.

The chain carries TRBV5-4 and TRBJ1-2; 8 positions match TRBD1. The CDR3 length is 15 residues. Germline CDR1 is SGHNT and CDR2 is YYREEE (reference sequence). V gave up 2 bases and J gave up 0 bases; unmatched junction bases: 3. CDR3 residues: CASSLSTGANYGYTF. The CDR3 DNA reads TGTGCCAGCAGCTTATCGACAGGGGCTAACTATGGCTACACCTTC. Full variable domain (rest looked up from reference TRBV5-4 and TRBJ1-2): ETGVTQSPTHLIKTRGQQVTLRCSSQSGHNTVSWYQQALGQGPQFIFQYYREEENGRGNFPPRFSGLQFPNYSSELNVNALELDDSALYLCASSLSTGANYGYTFGSGTRLTVV.

The gene calls are TRBV13 and TRBJ1-1; 9 nucleotides match TRBD1. The CDR3 spans 12 residues. Trimming took 4 bases from V and 7 from J; bases not matched to a gene: 1. Germline-derived CDR1 and CDR2 are PRHDT and FYEKMQ (reference sequence). The DNA of the CDR3 is TGTGCCAGCAGCTGGGGACAGGGTGAAGCTTTCTTT. Its translation: CASSWGQGEAFF.

This chain uses TRBV19 with TRBJ2-7; 9 bases are a match to TRBD1. Trimming at V came to 5 bases and at J to 5 bases, leaving 7 bases not matched to a gene. The CDR3 extends over 14 amino acids. Germline CDR1 is LNHDA and CDR2 is SQIVND (reference sequence). The CDR3 nucleotides are TGTGCCAGTAGTCCAGGGACAGGGCGGAACGAGCAGTACTTC. This gives the protein CASSPGTGRNEQYF.

This chain links TRBV13 with TRBJ2-2; a weak D match, TRBD1 (6 bases). CDR1 and CDR2 (germline): PRHDT, FYEKMQ (reference sequence). The CDR3 has 17 residues. V dropped 4 bases and J dropped 4 bases, with 19 bases sitting between them. CDR3 sequence reads: CASSSFFRGEGTGELFF. Here the CDR3 DNA reads TGTGCCAGCAGCTCCTTCTTCAGGGGAGAGGGCACCGGGGAGCTGTTTTTT.

The V and J genes are TRBV7-7 and TRBJ1-3; 7 bases map to TRBD1. The CDR3 runs 15 residues. Germline V gene sequence: CDR1 SSHAT, CDR2 FNYEAQ (reference sequence). V lost 5 bases, J lost 0 bases, and 4 bases stayed unmatched. The CDR3 loop is CASSPDRSSGNTIYF. For the CDR3, the DNA is TGTGCCAGCAGCCCGGACAGGAGCTCTGGAAACACCATATATTTT. Together with reference TRBV7-7 and TRBJ1-3, the CDR3 gives the full variable domain: GAGVSQSPRYKVTKRGQDVTLRCDPISSHATLYWYQQALGQGPEFLTYFNYEAQPDKSGLPSDRFSAERPEGSISTLTIQRTEQRDSAMYRCASSPDRSSGNTIYFGEGSWLTVV.

The V call is TRBV11-3, the J call TRBJ2-7; 10 bases match TRBD2. V lost 1 base and J lost 4; bases outside the gene matches: 7. The CDR3 sequence is 16 residues long. From germline, CDR1 is SGHNT and CDR2 YENEEA. The CDR3 DNA sequence: TGTGCCAGCAGCTTAGGTCTAGCGGGAGTCTCGTACGAGCAGTACTTC. Its protein product is CASSLGLAGVSYEQYF. Using reference TRBV11-3 and TRBJ2-7 for the parts outside the CDR3, the full variable domain is EAGVVQSPRYKIIEKKQPVAFWCNPISGHNTLYWYLQNLGQGPELLIRYENEEAVDDSQLPKDRFSAERLKGVDSTLKIQPAELGDSAVYLCASSLGLAGVSYEQYFGPGTRLTVT.

This clone was seen just once. This chain joins TRBV29-1 and TRBJ1-2; 7 positions match TRBD1. Looked up from germline, CDR1 is SQVTM and CDR2 is ANQGSEA. J was trimmed by 6 bases and V by 2 bases; bases with no gene match: 6. This CDR3 is 13 amino acids long. The CDR3 sequence: CSVERDRVNGYTF. Written as DNA, the CDR3 is TGCAGCGTTGAACGCGACAGGGTGAATGGCTACACCTTC. The entire variable domain, with the rest obtained from reference TRBV29-1 and TRBJ1-2, is as follows: SAVISQKPSRDICQRGTSLTIQCQVDSQVTMMFWYRQQPGQSLTLIATANQGSEATYESGFVIDKFPISRPNLTFSTLTVSNMSPEDSSIYLCSVERDRVNGYTFGSGTRLTVV.

This clone has only one observation. The V call is TRBV9, the J call TRBJ1-2; 7 nucleotides agree with TRBD1. The germline CDR1 and CDR2 sequences are SGDLS and YYNGEE. J was trimmed by 4 bases and V by 7 bases; bases with no gene match: 13. The CDR3 loop spans 15 amino acids. Here the CDR3 reads CASLGLRNRGYGYTF. The CDR3 nucleotides read TGTGCCAGCCTAGGTCTACGGAACAGGGGCTATGGCTACACCTTC.

The chain has TRBV19 and TRBJ2-7, with TRBD2 identical over 9 bases. Germline CDR1 reads LNHDA; CDR2 reads SQIVND (reference sequence). The length of the CDR3 is 15 residues. J gave up 3 bases and V 3 bases, and 6 bases lay outside the gene matches. CDR3 DNA: TGTGCCAGTAGTATTTTAGCGGGAGAAGGCTACGAGCAGTACTTC. This codes for CASSILAGEGYEQYF.

The genes are TRBV12-5 and TRBJ2-2, with 7 bases that match TRBD1. Germline V gives CDR1 LGHNT, CDR2 FRNRAP. The CDR3 has 18 amino acids. After removal of 1 base from V and 4 bases from J, the junction contained 12 bases not matched to a gene. Here the CDR3 reads CASGLGSDRVGVTGELFF. The CDR3 nucleotides are TGTGCTAGTGGTTTGGGGTCTGACAGGGTGGGGGTCACCGGGGAGCTGTTTTTT.

CDR3 bases: TGTGCCAGCAGCCACGCCCCCCCCGGTAACTATGGCTACACCTTC. Translation: CASSHAPPGNYGYTF. The gene calls are TRBV3-1 (or the pseudogene TRBV3-2) and TRBJ1-2; D gene uncertain. CDR1 is LGHDT and CDR2 is YNNKEL in the germline V gene (reference sequence). The CDR3 is made up of 15 amino acids. Trimming left V 3 bases short and J 1 base short, with 12 bases between.

The chain joins TRBV7-9 to TRBJ2-5; D is unclear. V dropped 2 bases and J dropped 0 bases, with 7 bases sitting between them. Looked up from germline, CDR1 is SEHNR and CDR2 is FQNEAQ (reference sequence). This CDR3 has 14 amino acids. The CDR3 bases are TGTGCCAGCAGCTTATGGCAGAACCAAGAGACCCAGTACTTC. Translating it yields CASSLWQNQETQYF.

The chain links TRBV9 to TRBJ2-7; 11 nucleotides match TRBD2. CDR1 is SGDLS, CDR2 YYNGEE, per germline. The CDR3 spans 18 residues. With V trimmed by 0 bases and J by 4 bases, 12 bases remained unmatched. The CDR3 region has the DNA TGTGCCAGCAGCGTAGCGGACCCGACTAGCGGGGTAGGGTACGAGCAGTACTTC. This sequence encodes CASSVADPTSGVGYEQYF.

The count of this clone is one. V usage is TRBV4-3 and J usage is TRBJ2-5, with D perhaps matching TRBD1 (5 bases). From germline, CDR1 is LGHNA and CDR2 YSLEER. The CDR3 has 14 amino acids. Trimming pared 1 base from V and 5 bases from J, leaving 11 bases between. CDR3 region: CASSQGLGRETQYF. The DNA for the CDR3 is TGCGCCAGCAGCCAAGGATTGGGGCGGGAGACCCAGTACTTC.

V and J are TRBV5-1 and TRBJ1-2; a weak D match, TRBD1 (6 bases). The CDR3 contains 17 residues. Germline V gene lookup returns CDR1 SGHRS and CDR2 YFSETQ. The germline V and J ends were trimmed by 7 bases and 5 bases, with 27 bases remaining between them. The CDR3 region has the DNA TGCGCCAGCCGACAACCATTGGGGGCGGGTTCAAGTTATGGCTACACCTTC. Its translation: CASRQPLGAGSSYGYTF.

J is TRBJ1-2 and V is TRBV5-8, with TRBD1 matching over 7 bases. The CDR3 totals 13 residues. Trimming took 1 base from V and 7 from J; bases not matched to a gene: 4. Germline lookup yields CDR1 SGHTS and CDR2 YDEGEE. CDR3 sequence (DNA): TGTGCCAGCAGCTTGAGGGGGCGTAGTGGCTACACCTTC. It encodes CASSLRGRSGYTF.

This chain uses TRBV6-6 with TRBJ1-3; a possible D gene is TRBD1 (5 bases). Trimming removed 8 bases from V and 2 bases from J, with 13 bases in between. This CDR3 region has 14 residues. CDR1 and CDR2 from the germline V gene are MNHNY and SVGAGI (reference sequence). In DNA, the CDR3 is TGTGCCAGCGCGCCTGGGGCTGCTGGAAACACCATATATTTT. Protein: CASAPGAAGNTIYF.

The rearrangement joins TRBV27 to TRBJ2-1, with 9 bases aligning to TRBD1. Germline CDR1 MNHEY, CDR2 SMNVEV (reference sequence). Trimming cost V 1 base and J 5 bases; bases outside gene matches: 9. This CDR3 has 17 residues. CDR3 amino acids: CASSLFGRDRVDNEQFF. Here the CDR3 DNA reads TGTGCCAGCAGTTTATTTGGTAGGGACAGGGTCGACAATGAGCAGTTCTTC.

This chain links TRBV19 with TRBJ2-7, with a weak D call TRBD1 (5 bases). The germline V gene encodes CDR1 LNHDA and CDR2 SQIVND (reference sequence). Trimming cost V 3 bases and J 4 bases, with 10 bases left between them. The length of the CDR3 is 13 residues. The CDR3 DNA is TGTGCCAGTAGTATCGGCAGGGTGTACGAGCAGTACTTC. It encodes CASSIGRVYEQYF.

This rearrangement joins TRBV7-9 to TRBJ2-1, with D unclear. Germline V gene sequence: CDR1 SEHNR, CDR2 FQNEAQ (reference sequence). This CDR3 has 16 amino acids. The V end was cut by 4 bases, the J end by 5 bases, with 18 bases between. DNA for the CDR3: TGTGCCAGCAGCTCTGGCGGTCGGCTCCTGAACAATGAGCAGTTCTTC. Its translation: CASSSGGRLLNNEQFF.

This rearrangement joins TRBV28 to TRBJ1-5; D is unresolved. CDR1 is MDHEN and CDR2 is SYDVKM in the germline V gene. The ends were cut back, 5 bases at V and 0 bases at J, with 11 bases in the middle. The CDR3 loop spans 15 amino acids. CDR3 amino acids: CASSPGSGSNQPQHF. Here the CDR3 DNA reads TGTGCCAGCAGTCCGGGAAGCGGTAGCAATCAGCCCCAGCATTTT. The whole variable domain, filled in from reference TRBV28 and TRBJ1-5, reads DVKVTQSSRYLVKRTGEKVFLECVQDMDHENMFWYRQDPGLGLRLIYFSYDVKMKEKGDIPEGYSVSREKKERFSLILESASTNQTSMYLCASSPGSGSNQPQHFGDGTRLSIL.

As regards this clone: Additional DNA sequences in this sample encode the identical CDR3. The V and J genes are TRBV27 and TRBJ2-2; 15 bases map to TRBD2. V was pared by 3 bases and J by 0 bases, with 2 bases of the junction left unmatched. This CDR3 has 18 residues. Germline assignment: CDR1 MNHEY and CDR2 SMNVEV (reference sequence). CDR3: CASSLGLAGGANTGELFF. For the CDR3, the DNA is TGTGCCAGCAGTTTGGGACTAGCGGGGGGCGCGAACACCGGGGAGCTGTTTTTT.

This clone was seen more than once but under ten times. V and J are TRBV5-1 and TRBJ2-2, with D possibly being TRBD1 (5 bases). CDR1 is SGHRS, CDR2 YFSETQ, per germline. The V and J ends lost 4 bases and 0 bases respectively, with 10 bases between them. This CDR3 spans 15 amino acids. For the CDR3, the DNA is TGCGCCAGCAGCAGGCAGGGAACGAACACCGGGGAGCTGTTTTTT. Protein: CASSRQGTNTGELFF.

The chain is built from TRBV28 and TRBJ2-7; the match to TRBD1 covers 9 bases. Per germline, CDR1 MDHEN and CDR2 SYDVKM. This CDR3 comprises 15 residues. V lost 6 bases, J lost 7 bases, and 13 bases stayed unmatched. For the CDR3, the DNA is TGTGCCAGCAGGCTGGGGAACAGGGGGCTCGGGGAGCAGTACTTC. This encodes CASRLGNRGLGEQYF.